This TCR beta chain was sequenced in a study of T cell responses to AZD1222 COVID-19 vaccine (dated by TCRdb to about 2021). Regarding the research as a whole: TCR sequencing covered fewer than 250 trial participants: around 210 given two doses of AZD1222 and 26 given two doses of MenACWY control vaccine. Enrollment into the trials was organized by age into subgroups of 18-55, 56-69 and 70-plus years, and those subgroups contained roughly 140, 27 and 60 TCR-sequenced participants, respectively. Overall study results and their limits: Participants were mostly white British and included more females than males, and it was suggested by the authors that clonal diversity may have been underestimated. The vaccine-associated CD4 TCRs covered the entire spike protein, and the dominant responses fell in regions 160-218 and 743-854. After two AZD1222 doses, spike-specific TCR breadth and depth were significantly higher than at day 0 and than in MenACWY recipients. Conclusions about previously exposed vaccinees are limited because only six or seven AZD1222 recipients were SARS-CoV-2 seropositive at baseline. No day 14 peak-response samples were available, so repertoires were characterized only after the peak T cell response. The 56-69-year group was small, and its depth increase did not reach significance, likely because of low power. Epitopes outside the regions mutated in the B.1.351 and B.1.1.7 variants were reportedly recognized by nearly half of the unique spike-specific TCRs.

Read against the paper, the sample's time point label means: about 28 days (+/-7) after the second vaccine dose. AZD1222 recipients whose second dose came at about 4 weeks and those whose second dose came at about 12 weeks were combined into one group, since spike-specific TCR depth and breadth did not differ between the two schedules. The vaccinee samples were drawn from two UK trials, COV001 and COV002, one of which was a single-blind randomized controlled phase 2/3 trial testing AZD1222 (ChAdOx1 nCoV-19) in healthy adults. For TCRbeta chain sequencing, PBMC samples from trial participants were taken at day 0 and at day 28 after the second dose. The CDR3 regions of human TCRbeta chains were analyzed by immunosequencing. From the authors' description of their analysis: TCRs in the repertoires were compared against a reference library of SARS-CoV-2-specific TCRs that had been generated with the MIRA antigen-specificity platform. Breadth meant the fraction of unique TCRs that were SARS-CoV-2-associated, whereas depth meant the fraction of total T cells that were SARS-CoV-2-associated. Using the MIRA data, each spike-specific TCR was assigned both to the spike region to which the TCR was reactive and to a CD4 or CD8 class. Log10-transformed breadth and depth values were compared by one-way ANOVA with Sidak's multiple comparisons tests. TCRdb stores this immuneACCESS table with in-frame sequences only. Part of the clones is absent; in the studies checked, under half of the shortfall reflects unresolved V genes, and no reason is known for the rest. The V and J calls and clone size were taken over from that table, and D and trimming were inferred from the DNA. Within this sample are about 180,000 clones, with about 91% of them counted one time only. Roughly 11% of the sample rests with the top ten.

The germline V gene sets CDR1 to MNHEY and CDR2 to SVGEGT. The CDR3 runs 13 amino acids, cysteine and phenylalanine included. Here the CDR3 DNA is all that survives: 39 bases in frame from base 1. V is cut by 5 bases and J by 10 bases, and the space between the germline ends is 14 bases. Regarding this clone: Its antigen target is currently unknown. No base quality information exists; no much larger clone differs at one position.

The source material was peripheral blood, sampled 28 days after the second AZD1222 dose. Recombination connected TRBV6-2 or TRBV6-3 to TRBJ1-4; possibly the D gene is TRBD1, per 6 matching bases. The receptor comes from an adult who received the AZD1222 COVID-19 vaccine. The CDR3 loop reads CASSRDTPGKLFF. The DNA sequence is TGTGCCAGCAGTCGGGACACCCCAGGAAAACTGTTTTTT.